The sequence of this T cell receptor beta chain was determined in a study of T cell clonality in common variable immunodeficiency. Blood samples were heparinized, roughly 4.5 to 8.5 ml per donor. CVID and control samples used equivalent genomic DNA input. Sequencing used immunoSEQ multiplex PCR; TCRdb keeps in-frame clones, though not all of them. The sample holds about 34,000 clones, and no clone turns up only once. Study-wide results and limits: Shared TCRbeta clones were fewer between CVID subjects than controls. CVID subjects showed higher TCRbeta clonality than healthy controls. Common variable immunodeficiency TCR beta sequences reportedly had fewer deletions and N-nucleotide insertions.

CDR1 is SGHVS, CDR2 FQNEAQ, per germline. The CDR3 consists of 14 residues. V lost 5 bases to trimming and J lost 3 bases; unmatched junction nucleotides: 7. With regard to this clone: Its specificity is unknown. The CDR3 goes on 3 residues after the read ends, and that part is filled in from the germline J gene.

The TCR was taken from a human donor with common variable immunodeficiency. The sequenced sample was peripheral blood mononuclear cells. The rearrangement links TRBV7-8 to TRBJ2-7, with 7 bases identical to TRBD1. The CDR3: CASSTPGQNYEQYF. The sequenced CDR3 bases are TGTGCCAGCAGCACGCCGGGACAGAACTACGAG. The full variable domain, completed using reference TRBV7-8 and TRBJ2-7, is GAGVSQSPRYKVAKRGQDVALRCDPISGHVSLFWYQQALGQGPEFLTYFQNEAQLDKSGLPSDRFFAERPEGSVSTLKIQRTQQEDSAVYLCASSTPGQNYEQYFGPGTRLTVT.